This T cell receptor (beta chain) was sequenced during a study of T cell repertoires in cytomegalovirus infection. Across the whole study: A matching HLA type, together with CMV infection, was signaled by public TCR beta signatures. Study-wide results and limits: HLA-C-restricted CMV-specific TCR beta clonotypes prevailed in the ex vivo response.

This clonotype has ten or more counts. Its antigen is not known. TCRdb reprocessed the reads via MiXCR and lists one record per CDR3 protein. The profile covers some 480,000 distinct CDR3 sequences, with about 33% appearing a single time and around a sixth taken by the ten largest. This CDR3 is 13 amino acids long. Germline V gene sequence: CDR1 SGHTA, CDR2 FQGNSA. Trimming shortened V by 5 bases and J by 4 bases, and 10 bases separated the two germline ends. Sequenced material: cultured PBMCs, taken from culture after CMV antigen stimulation. This receptor was obtained from a human donor in good health (CMV status not recorded). Some clones in this sample may be carry-over from other donors' samples. The chain links TRBV7-2 to TRBJ2-3; no reliable D call. CDR3 residues: CASSLTYSDTQYF. The CDR3 DNA follows: TGTGCCAGCAGCCTAACCTACTCAGATACGCAGTATTTT.